This is a list of T cell receptor beta chains from one sample in a study of blood T cells in healthy people across ages. TCRdb passed the 5' RACE reads through MiXCR, listing each CDR3 protein once. The data show 650,000 to 1,000,000 distinct CDR3 sequences, about 46% seen once. The sample taken for sequencing was blood. Receptors were obtained from an elderly man in good health. Both conserved end residues are part of each CDR3. Fields, in order: J gene, V gene, CDR3 protein.

j_gene: TRBJ1-4
v_gene: TRBV20-1
CDR3aa: CSAKRQTVHEKLFF

j_gene: TRBJ2-7
v_gene: TRBV7-2
CDR3aa: CASSLEASVGLSSYEQYF

j_gene: TRBJ2-7
v_gene: TRBV6-2/TRBV6-3
CDR3aa: CASSQPGQGVSEQYF

j_gene: TRBJ2-5
v_gene: TRBV2
CDR3aa: CASRWSGTSQETQYF

j_gene: TRBJ2-5
v_gene: TRBV28
CDR3aa: CASSDLTGGRGTQYF

j_gene: .
v_gene: TRBV12-3/TRBV12-4
CDR3aa: CASSLEVGTQYF

j_gene: TRBJ2-2
v_gene: TRBV20-1
CDR3aa: CSAHLLRANTGELFF

j_gene: TRBJ2-1
v_gene: TRBV4-2
CDR3aa: CASSQQTASRNEQFF

j_gene: TRBJ1-2
v_gene: TRBV27
CDR3aa: CASSFGRQYGYTF

j_gene: TRBJ2-5
v_gene: TRBV5-6
CDR3aa: CASSLVMDIQRETQYF

j_gene: TRBJ2-1
v_gene: TRBV18
CDR3aa: CASSPPTASSYNEQFF

j_gene: TRBJ2-3
v_gene: TRBV7-2
CDR3aa: CASSVRWAGGTDTQYF

j_gene: TRBJ2-3
v_gene: TRBV15
CDR3aa: CATSSLPGQGAAGRTDTQYF

j_gene: TRBJ2-1
v_gene: TRBV20-1
CDR3aa: CSAAGRREKYRNEQFF

j_gene: TRBJ2-1
v_gene: TRBV12-3/TRBV12-4
CDR3aa: CASRKLAGVGDEQFF

j_gene: TRBJ2-1
v_gene: TRBV2
CDR3aa: CASSEEQGSYNEQFF

j_gene: TRBJ2-1
v_gene: TRBV5-1
CDR3aa: CASSSGAGVAYNEQFF

j_gene: TRBJ2-1
v_gene: TRBV5-1
CDR3aa: CASSTTSGRVNEQFF

j_gene: TRBJ1-1
v_gene: TRBV3-1
CDR3aa: CASSRGVSEAFF

j_gene: TRBJ1-5
v_gene: TRBV20-1
CDR3aa: CSASRGVGNQPQHF

j_gene: TRBJ2-5
v_gene: TRBV29-1
CDR3aa: CSAGDSTETQYF

j_gene: TRBJ2-3
v_gene: TRBV20-1
CDR3aa: CSASRVTDTQYF

j_gene: TRBJ1-5
v_gene: TRBV24-1
CDR3aa: CATSETTGGLQPQHF

j_gene: TRBJ2-1
v_gene: TRBV20-1
CDR3aa: CSAGLAGVLYNEQFF

j_gene: TRBJ2-7
v_gene: TRBV20-1
CDR3aa: CSANPQPAGTNNEQYF

j_gene: TRBJ2-7
v_gene: TRBV14
CDR3aa: CASSQLGDRGSNEQYF

j_gene: TRBJ2-3
v_gene: TRBV11-1
CDR3aa: CASSQNLLAITDTQYF

j_gene: TRBJ2-1
v_gene: TRBV11-2
CDR3aa: CASSIPGLAGLEQFF

j_gene: TRBJ2-5
v_gene: TRBV2
CDR3aa: CASRGRTGEETQYF

j_gene: TRBJ2-1
v_gene: TRBV10-3
CDR3aa: CAISESTSGSNEQFF

j_gene: TRBJ1-4
v_gene: TRBV12-3/TRBV12-4
CDR3aa: CASSWDRVRSALFF

j_gene: TRBJ2-5
v_gene: TRBV27
CDR3aa: CASSTGLAGLGETQYF

j_gene: TRBJ1-2
v_gene: TRBV28
CDR3aa: CASSLDPQRDYGYTF

j_gene: TRBJ1-5
v_gene: TRBV5-1
CDR3aa: CASYLGVTNQPQHF

j_gene: TRBJ2-1
v_gene: TRBV4-1
CDR3aa: CASSQDSRRALRDPINEQFF

j_gene: TRBJ2-1
v_gene: TRBV12-3/TRBV12-4
CDR3aa: CASSPGTRASNEQFF

j_gene: TRBJ2-3
v_gene: TRBV4-2
CDR3aa: CASSQDKATQYF

j_gene: TRBJ2-1
v_gene: TRBV19
CDR3aa: CATHSGPGSYNEQFF

j_gene: TRBJ2-5
v_gene: TRBV5-1
CDR3aa: CASSLVGPGQETQYF

j_gene: TRBJ2-4
v_gene: TRBV20-1
CDR3aa: CSARLAGAKNIQYF

j_gene: TRBJ2-1
v_gene: TRBV24-1
CDR3aa: CATSDPLRDGRQVKQFF

j_gene: TRBJ2-4
v_gene: TRBV12-3/TRBV12-4
CDR3aa: CASSPGIGSKNIQYF

j_gene: TRBJ2-1
v_gene: TRBV20-1
CDR3aa: CSARDLERGEFF

j_gene: TRBJ1-1
v_gene: TRBV29-1
CDR3aa: CSVVRTAEAFF

j_gene: TRBJ1-2
v_gene: TRBV27
CDR3aa: CASSPGAISGGYTF

j_gene: .
v_gene: TRBV20-1
CDR3aa: CSARVEGNSYEQYF

j_gene: TRBJ2-3
v_gene: TRBV6-1
CDR3aa: CASSVAGGRDTQYF

j_gene: TRBJ1-5
v_gene: TRBV29-1
CDR3aa: CSVADRHQPQHF

j_gene: TRBJ2-3
v_gene: TRBV7-8
CDR3aa: CASSPTTHTDTQYF

j_gene: TRBJ2-1
v_gene: TRBV7-2
CDR3aa: CASSSRASGWNEQFF

j_gene: TRBJ2-1
v_gene: TRBV4-3
CDR3aa: CASSQSVSWGKGEQFF

j_gene: TRBJ2-5
v_gene: TRBV5-1
CDR3aa: CASSAMGAISIETQYF

j_gene: TRBJ2-5
v_gene: TRBV20-1
CDR3aa: CSARDPNSETQYF

j_gene: TRBJ2-3
v_gene: TRBV29-1
CDR3aa: CSVDFPADTQYF

j_gene: TRBJ2-7
v_gene: TRBV29-1
CDR3aa: CSVEASSYEQYF